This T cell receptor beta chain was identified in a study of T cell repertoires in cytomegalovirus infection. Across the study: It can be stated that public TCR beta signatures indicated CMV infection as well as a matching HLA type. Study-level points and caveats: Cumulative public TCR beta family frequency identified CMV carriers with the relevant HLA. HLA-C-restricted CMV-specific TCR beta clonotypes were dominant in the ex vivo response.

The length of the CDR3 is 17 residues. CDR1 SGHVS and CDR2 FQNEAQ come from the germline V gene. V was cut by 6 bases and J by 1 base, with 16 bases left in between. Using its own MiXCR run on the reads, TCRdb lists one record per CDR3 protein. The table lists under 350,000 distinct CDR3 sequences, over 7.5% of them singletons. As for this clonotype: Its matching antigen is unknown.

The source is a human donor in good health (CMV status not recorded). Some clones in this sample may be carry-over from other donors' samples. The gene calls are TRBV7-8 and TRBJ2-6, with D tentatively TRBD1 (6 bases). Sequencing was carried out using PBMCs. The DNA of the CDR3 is TGTGCCAGCAGACAGGGCTCTTTCTATTCTGGGGCCAACGTCCTGACTTTC. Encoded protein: CASRQGSFYSGANVLTF.